This is a list of T cell receptor beta chains from one sample in a study of PD-1 blockade in mismatch repair-deficient tumors. This table comes from immunoSEQ multiplex PCR, and its TCRdb copy is limited to in-frame clones, with some not included. The data show some 84,000 clones, with 65% to 85% seen just once and roughly 2.6% held by the top ten. The material was peripheral blood, obtained 12 weeks after starting pembrolizumab. The receptors were gathered from an adult with mismatch repair-deficient cancer. Both conserved end residues are part of each CDR3. A D gene is named only where the DNA matches it firmly. Clone size is shown for a subset of rows, as once, few, many or a class of expanded clone.

J gene	D gene	clone size	V gene	CDR3 protein	CDR3 DNA
TRBJ1-1	.	.	TRBV19	CASSPLDTMNTEAFF	TGTGCCAGTAGTCCCCTGGACACCATGAACACTGAAGCTTTCTTT
TRBJ1-2	.	once	TRBV5-1	CASSLDPTSALYGYTF	TGCGCCAGCAGCTTGGATCCAACAAGCGCCCTGTATGGCTACACCTTC
TRBJ2-3	.	.	TRBV4-1	CASSHGRGSTDTQYF	TGCGCCAGCAGCCACGGCAGGGGTAGCACAGATACGCAGTATTTT
TRBJ2-1	TRBD2	.	TRBV9	CASSVTSGRFNEQFF	TGTGCCAGCAGCGTCACTAGCGGGAGGTTTAATGAGCAGTTCTTC
TRBJ2-6	.	.	TRBV7-9	CASSLDTLSGANVLTF	TGTGCCAGCAGCCTTGACACCCTCTCTGGGGCCAACGTCCTGACTTTC
TRBJ1-1	.	once	TRBV7-3	CASSFGTSTEAFF	TGTGCCAGCAGCTTTGGGACGAGCACTGAAGCTTTCTTT
TRBJ2-7	TRBD2	.	TRBV7-2	CASSLTGTTTYEQYF	TGTGCCAGCAGCTTGACCGGGACTACTACTTACGAGCAGTACTTC
TRBJ2-3	.	.	TRBV7-2	CASSPMTDTQYF	TGTGCCAGCAGCCCGATGACAGATACGCAGTATTTT
TRBJ2-7	TRBD2	.	TRBV5-1	CASSLSQLAGGPGEQYF	TGCGCCAGCAGCTTGAGTCAACTAGCGGGAGGGCCGGGCGAGCAGTACTTC
TRBJ2-5	TRBD1	.	TRBV5-1	CASSAGRTGASETQYF	TGCGCCAGCAGCGCGGGCAGGACAGGGGCGTCGGAGACCCAGTACTTC
TRBJ2-5	.	.	TRBV5-5	CASTLAPGSVRETQYF	TGTGCCAGCACCTTGGCCCCAGGGTCCGTACGAGAGACCCAGTACTTC
TRBJ2-7	.	.	TRBV19	CASSASGSYEQYF	TGTGCCAGTAGTGCGTCCGGGAGCTACGAGCAGTACTTC
TRBJ2-5	TRBD1	.	TRBV19	CASSTGTGRETQYF	TGTGCCAGTTCAACCGGGACAGGGAGAGAGACCCAGTACTTC
TRBJ1-2	.	.	TRBV29-1	CSVGGGILGYTF	TGCAGCGTTGGAGGGGGTATTCTTGGCTACACCTTC
TRBJ2-6	.	.	TRBV5-6	CASRLVVGANVLTF	TGTGCCAGCAGATTGGTAGTTGGGGCCAACGTCCTGACTTTC
TRBJ2-7	TRBD1	.	TRBV5-6	CASSLDRNYEQYF	TGTGCCAGCAGCCTGGACAGGAACTACGAGCAGTACTTC
TRBJ2-2	.	.	TRBV6-4	CAARRDPNTGELFF	TGTGCCGCCCGGCGGGATCCGAACACCGGGGAGCTGTTTTTT
TRBJ1-1	.	few	TRBV7-9	CASSWTMNTEAFF	TGTGCCAGCAGCTGGACAATGAACACTGAAGCTTTCTTT
TRBJ2-7	TRBD2	.	TRBV30	CAWSGGTSEPYEQYF	TGTGCCTGGAGTGGTGGGACTAGCGAGCCCTACGAGCAGTACTTC
TRBJ2-3	TRBD2	.	TRBV2	CASSGGLAPSTDTQYF	TGTGCCAGCAGTGGGGGACTAGCGCCTAGCACAGATACGCAGTATTTT
TRBJ2-7	.	few	TRBV11-2	CASSLGVGYEQYF	TGTGCCAGCAGCTTAGGTGTAGGTTACGAGCAGTACTTC
TRBJ2-1	TRBD2	.	TRBV7-9	CASSLTSGSDEQFF	TGTGCCAGCAGCTTGACTAGCGGGAGTGATGAGCAGTTCTTC
TRBJ2-1	.	.	TRBV19	CASSTQGGSVWTSYNEQFF	TGTGCCAGTAGTACGCAAGGGGGTTCGGTTTGGACCTCCTACAATGAGCAGTTCTTC
TRBJ2-3	.	.	TRBV9	CASSVVGGGGGDTQYF	TGTGCCAGCAGCGTAGTGGGGGGCGGAGGAGGAGATACGCAGTATTTT
TRBJ2-1	.	.	TRBV5-1	CASSPDLTYNEQFF	TGCGCCAGCAGCCCGGACTTAACCTACAATGAGCAGTTCTTC
TRBJ1-3	.	few	TRBV11-2	CASSLSLGGSGNTIYF	TGTGCCAGCAGCTTATCCCTCGGGGGCTCTGGAAACACCATATATTTT
TRBJ1-5	.	.	TRBV9	CASSAEGNSNQPQHF	TGTGCCAGCAGCGCCGAGGGAAATAGCAATCAGCCCCAGCATTTT
TRBJ2-3	TRBD2	once	TRBV5-1	CASSLTSVTDTQYF	TGCGCCAGCAGCTTGACTAGCGTGACAGATACGCAGTATTTT
TRBJ1-3	.	.	TRBV9	CASSELRGPGNTIYF	TGTGCCAGCAGCGAGCTTCGCGGACCTGGAAACACCATATATTTT
TRBJ2-3	.	.	TRBV11-1	CASSLTSWDTQYF	TGTGCCAGCAGCTTAACTAGTTGGGATACGCAGTATTTT
TRBJ2-7	.	.	TRBV5-1	CASSLLDSSHEQYF	TGCGCCAGCAGCTTATTGGATAGTAGCCACGAGCAGTACTTC
TRBJ1-5	TRBD1	.	TRBV27	CASSLIGTGWSQPQHF	TGTGCCAGCAGTTTAATCGGGACAGGGTGGAGTCAGCCCCAGCATTTT
TRBJ2-5	TRBD2	.	TRBV4-2	CASGLAGDETQYF	TGTGCCAGCGGACTAGCGGGAGACGAGACCCAGTACTTC
TRBJ1-1	.	.	TRBV6-1	CASSESGYWDTEAFF	TGTGCCAGCAGTGAATCCGGGTATTGGGACACTGAAGCTTTCTTT
TRBJ1-1	.	.	TRBV18	CASHREAGRNTEAFF	TGTGCCAGCCACCGGGAGGCAGGGAGGAACACTGAAGCTTTCTTT
TRBJ2-7	.	few	TRBV7-8	CASSRKDILSAYEQYF	TGTGCCAGCAGCCGAAAGGACATCCTCTCCGCCTACGAGCAGTACTTC
TRBJ2-7	.	.	TRBV5-6	CASSFRDSSSYEQYF	TGTGCCAGCAGCTTCAGAGATTCTAGCTCCTACGAGCAGTACTTC
TRBJ1-4	.	.	TRBV5-1	CASSPDGPRATNEKLFF	TGCGCCAGCAGCCCGGACGGCCCTAGAGCAACTAATGAAAAACTGTTTTTT
TRBJ2-6	.	.	TRBV11-2	CAGARVGANVLTF	TGTGCCGGAGCCAGGGTTGGGGCCAACGTCCTGACTTTC
TRBJ1-2	.	few	TRBV11-3	CASSSRTDYGYTF	TGTGCCAGCAGCTCGAGGACGGATTATGGCTACACCTTC
TRBJ2-1	.	.	TRBV6-6	CASRETGTSNEQFF	TGTGCCAGCAGGGAGACCGGGACAAGCAATGAGCAGTTCTTC
TRBJ2-2	TRBD2	.	TRBV5-1	CASSWTSGMVWTGELFF	TGCGCCAGCAGCTGGACTAGCGGGATGGTTTGGACCGGGGAGCTGTTTTTT
TRBJ2-5	.	.	TRBV5-1	CASSFQAGSETQYF	TGCGCCAGCAGCTTCCAGGCCGGGTCAGAGACCCAGTACTTC
TRBJ2-3	.	.	TRBV6-5	CASSYSPSATDTQYF	TGTGCCAGCAGTTACTCTCCTAGCGCCACAGATACGCAGTATTTT